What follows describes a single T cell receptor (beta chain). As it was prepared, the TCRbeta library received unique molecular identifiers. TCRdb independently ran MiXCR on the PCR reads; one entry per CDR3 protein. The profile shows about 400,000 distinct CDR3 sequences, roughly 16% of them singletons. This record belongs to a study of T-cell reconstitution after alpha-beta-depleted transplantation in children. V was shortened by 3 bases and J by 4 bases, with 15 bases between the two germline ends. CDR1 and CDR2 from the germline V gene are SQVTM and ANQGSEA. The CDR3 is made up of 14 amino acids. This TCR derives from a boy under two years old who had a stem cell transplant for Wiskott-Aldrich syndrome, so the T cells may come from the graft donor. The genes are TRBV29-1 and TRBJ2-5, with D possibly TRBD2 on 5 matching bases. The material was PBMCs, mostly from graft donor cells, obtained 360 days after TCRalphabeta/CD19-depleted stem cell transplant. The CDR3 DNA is TGCAGCGTTGATGGTGGGAGAGGCGGAGAGACCCAGTACTTC. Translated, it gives CSVDGGRGGETQYF.